Listed here are 30 T cell receptor beta chains from one sample, sequenced in a study of cytomegalovirus exposure and HLA in healthy donors. The primer mix had 60 Vbeta and 13 Jbeta primers. Data came from immunoSEQ multiplex PCR; TCRdb stores just in-frame clones and leaves some out. The sample contains fewer than 200,000 clones, around 79% of which appear only once. Sequenced: PBMCs. The origin of the receptors is a male donor in good health and CMV-seropositive.

V and J are TRBV7-2 and TRBJ1-3; D call uncertain. The CDR3 covers 16 residues. CDR1 and CDR2 (germline): SGHTA, FQGNSA. Trimming pared 7 bases from V and 0 bases from J, leaving 16 bases between. In DNA form, the CDR3 reads TGTGCCAGCACCCAACAGTTGGTTAGCTCTGGAAACACCATATATTTT. It codes for CASTQQLVSSGNTIYF. The variable domain in full, with the rest retrieved from reference TRBV7-2 and TRBJ1-3, is GAGVSQSPSNKVTEKGKDVELRCDPISGHTALYWYRQSLGQGLEFLIYFQGNSAPDKSGLPSDRFSAERTGGSVSTLTIQRTQQEDSAVYLCASTQQLVSSGNTIYFGEGSWLTVV.

The rearrangement links TRBV5-1 to TRBJ2-7, with D possibly being TRBD1 (6 bases). The CDR3 is made up of 12 amino acids. Germline CDR1 is SGHRS and CDR2 is YFSETQ. V was pared by 4 bases and J by 3 bases, with 8 bases between. CDR3 residues: CASSPDSYEQYF. For the CDR3, the DNA is TGCGCCAGCAGCCCGGACAGCTACGAGCAGTACTTC.

V and J are TRBV4-1 and TRBJ1-2; no firm D call. Trimming took 1 base from V and 7 from J, leaving 16 bases between them. Per germline, CDR1 MGHRA and CDR2 YSYEKL. This CDR3 is 15 amino acids long. The CDR3 reads CASSQGAGNIIGYTF. DNA of the CDR3: TGCGCCAGCAGCCAAGGTGCGGGAAATATAATTGGCTACACCTTC.

V and J are TRBV4-3 and TRBJ2-1; tentatively, D is TRBD1 (6 bases). Trimming cost V 2 bases and J 4 bases, with 21 bases left between them. Per germline, CDR1 LGHNA and CDR2 YSLEER. The CDR3 covers 18 residues. CDR3 DNA sequence: TGCGCCAGCAGCCAACGTCTATCTGGGGGCGGGTTATACAATGAGCAGTTCTTC. This gives the protein CASSQRLSGGGLYNEQFF.

The chain is built from TRBV27 and TRBJ2-1, with 10 bases lining up with TRBD1. The V and J ends lost 6 bases and 5 bases, in that order; junction bases with no gene match: 7. The germline CDR1 and CDR2 sequences are MNHEY and SMNVEV (reference sequence). This CDR3 has 15 amino acids. The CDR3 nucleotides are TGTGCCAGCAGCCCCGACAGGGGGCTGGACAATGAGCAGTTCTTC. Protein sequence: CASSPDRGLDNEQFF.

This chain connects TRBV4-1 to TRBJ2-1; 11 nucleotides agree with TRBD2. This CDR3 has 17 residues. V dropped 4 bases and J dropped 0; count of bases not matched to a gene: 5. Per germline, CDR1 MGHRA and CDR2 YSYEKL. DNA of the CDR3: TGCGCCAGCAGCCCAACTAGCGGGGGCGGCTCCTACAATGAGCAGTTCTTC. It encodes CASSPTSGGGSYNEQFF.

This clone has a single count. The chain carries TRBV6-5 and TRBJ2-3; D gene ambiguous. Germline assignment: CDR1 MNHEY and CDR2 SVGAGI. The V and J ends lost 2 bases and 0 bases respectively, with 3 bases between them. This CDR3 has 13 amino acids. CDR3 sequence reads: CASSYRSTDTQYF. CDR3 DNA sequence: TGTGCCAGCAGTTACCGGAGCACAGATACGCAGTATTTT.

The rearrangement links TRBV5-6 to TRBJ2-7, with 7 bases that match TRBD1. The V segment lost 3 bases and the J segment 2 bases; nucleotides outside the gene matches: 11. CDR1 is SGHDT, CDR2 YYEEEE, per germline. The CDR3 spans 16 residues. This CDR3 reads CASSSPGTAKTYEQYF. The CDR3 nucleotides are TGTGCCAGCAGCTCCCCCGGGACAGCAAAAACCTACGAGCAGTACTTC.

V and J are TRBV25-1 and TRBJ2-2, with D possibly TRBD2 on 6 matching bases. The CDR3 loop spans 14 amino acids. The V end lost 4 bases, the J end lost 3 bases, and 9 bases lay between the germline ends. The germline V gene encodes CDR1 MGHDK and CDR2 SYGVNS. This chain's CDR3 is CASSAGGHTGELFF. DNA for the CDR3: TGTGCCAGCAGTGCCGGAGGGCACACCGGGGAGCTGTTTTTT.

The CDR3: CAWTPGQVYGYTF. CDR3 in DNA: TGTGCCTGGACCCCGGGACAAGTTTATGGCTACACCTTC. The chain employs TRBV30 and TRBJ1-2, with a weak D call TRBD1 (6 bases). Germline V gene sequence: CDR1 GTSNPN, CDR2 SVGIG (reference sequence). This CDR3 spans 13 amino acids. V lost 4 bases and J 5 bases, leaving 14 bases between the germline ends.

The chain joins TRBV4-1 to TRBJ2-6; 8 nucleotides match TRBD1. The germline V gene has CDR1 MGHRA and CDR2 YSYEKL. This CDR3 contains 16 residues. J lost 2 bases, V lost 4 bases, and 4 bases had no gene match. CDR3 nucleotides: TGCGCCAGCAGCCCACAGACAGGGGCTGGGGCCAACGTCCTGACTTTC. Residues: CASSPQTGAGANVLTF.

This clone was picked up a small number of times. This sample also contains other DNA sequences that code for the same CDR3. This rearrangement joins TRBV7-9 to TRBJ1-1; 7 nucleotides agree with TRBD1. The CDR3 is 13 residues long. Germline V gene lookup returns CDR1 SEHNR and CDR2 FQNEAQ (reference sequence). After removal of 4 bases from V and 4 bases from J, the junction contained 3 bases not matched to a gene. The CDR3 spells CASSSGTATEAFF. Here the CDR3 DNA reads TGTGCCAGCAGCTCTGGGACAGCCACTGAAGCTTTCTTT.

This clone was seen just once. This rearrangement joins TRBV14 to TRBJ2-5; 9 nucleotides align to TRBD1. The germline CDR1 and CDR2 sequences are SGHDN and FVKESK. Losses at the gene ends were 4 bases for V and 5 bases for J; bases not matched to a gene: 8. This CDR3 region has 15 residues. The CDR3 DNA is TGTGCCAGCAGCCGGAACAGGGGGCCTTGGGAGACCCAGTACTTC. This sequence encodes CASSRNRGPWETQYF.

The chain uses TRBV7-2 and TRBJ2-7, with a weak D call TRBD1 (6 bases). Germline V gives CDR1 SGHTA, CDR2 FQGNSA. The CDR3 is made up of 13 amino acids. The V gene lost 4 bases and the J gene lost 5 bases, with 12 bases spanning the gap. The CDR3 region has the DNA TGTGCCAGCAGCTCTCGACAGGAGAACGAGCAGTACTTC. This codes for CASSSRQENEQYF.

CDR3 amino acids: CASSLVSSGGAYQETQYF. The CDR3 coding sequence is TGTGCCAGCAGCTTAGTGTCTAGCGGGGGAGCCTACCAAGAGACCCAGTACTTC. The rearrangement uses TRBV7-2 and TRBJ2-5; TRBD2 agrees at 10 bases. V lost 1 base to trimming and J lost 0 bases; unmatched junction nucleotides: 8. Germline loops: CDR1 SGHTA, CDR2 FQGNSA. The CDR3 covers 18 residues.

CDR3 in DNA: TGTGCCAGCAGCGTAGGGGCCTCCTACGAGCAGTACTTC. Its translation is CASSVGASYEQYF. The chain employs TRBV9 and TRBJ2-7; D remains ambiguous. CDR3 size: 13 residues. The V gene's germline CDR1 is SGDLS and CDR2 YYNGEE. Trimming took 0 bases from V and 0 from J, leaving 4 bases between them.

A word on this clone: At one boundary the junction diverges from the germline segment, which might be a read error. The V and J genes are TRBV7-9 and TRBJ1-1; D perhaps matches TRBD1 (6 bases). Germline-derived CDR1 and CDR2 are SEHNR and FQNEAQ (reference sequence). The CDR3 length is 14 residues. CDR3 protein: CSSSLGGPNTEAFF. CDR3 nucleotides: TGTTCCAGCAGCTTAGGGGGGCCGAACACTGAAGCTTTCTTT.

The chain combines TRBV5-1 with TRBJ2-7, with 10 positions matching TRBD2. The CDR3 runs 15 residues. Trimming at V came to 3 bases and at J to 3 bases, leaving 6 bases not matched to a gene. The germline V gene has CDR1 SGHRS and CDR2 YFSETQ. CDR3 DNA: TGCGCCAGCAGCTGGACTAGCGGCTCGATCTACGAGCAGTACTTC. This sequence encodes CASSWTSGSIYEQYF.

This clone came up a few times. This sequence joins TRBV13 and TRBJ2-1; 8 bases match TRBD2. The CDR3 has 16 residues. J was trimmed by 4 bases and V by 5 bases; bases with no gene match: 10. Per germline, CDR1 PRHDT and CDR2 FYEKMQ (reference sequence). The CDR3 loop reads CASSGWFSGVYNEQFF. As DNA, the CDR3 is TGTGCCAGCAGCGGTTGGTTTAGCGGGGTTTACAATGAGCAGTTCTTC.

J is TRBJ2-1 and V is TRBV4-3; tentative D call: TRBD2 (6 bases). CDR1 LGHNA and CDR2 YSLEER come from the germline V gene. The germline V and J ends were trimmed by 0 bases and 6 bases, with 15 bases remaining between them. The CDR3 totals 16 residues. This CDR3 is CASSQDNTAGFNEQFF. CDR3 sequence (DNA): TGCGCCAGCAGCCAAGATAATACGGCGGGATTCAATGAGCAGTTCTTC.

This clone has just a few counts. The chain combines TRBV7-2 with TRBJ2-1; 8 bases agree with TRBD2. V shed 3 bases, J shed 5 bases, and the junction held 6 bases outside the gene matches. From germline, CDR1 is SGHTA and CDR2 FQGNSA. The CDR3 contains 15 residues. CDR3 bases: TGTGCCAGCAGCTTGTCCGGGGGGGCGAACAATGAGCAGTTCTTC. It specifies CASSLSGGANNEQFF.

The sample holds a few counts of this clone. This sequence joins TRBV2 and TRBJ2-3; TRBD1 agrees at 7 bases. The CDR3 length is 15 residues. Unmatched junction bases numbered 5, after V lost 5 bases and J lost 0 bases. CDR1 SNHLY and CDR2 FYNNEI come from the germline V gene. CDR3 protein: CASSPGTDSTDTQYF. The CDR3 nucleotides read TGTGCCAGCAGTCCAGGGACAGATAGCACAGATACGCAGTATTTT.

The rearrangement uses TRBV4-2 and TRBJ2-1; 10 bases are a match to TRBD2. Trimming took 0 bases from V and 10 from J; bases not matched to a gene: 12. The germline V gene encodes CDR1 LGHNA and CDR2 YNFKEQ. The CDR3 consists of 17 residues. DNA of the CDR3: TGTGCCAGCAGCCAAGAGGGTGTGAGCGGGGGGGCCGGAGAGCAGTTCTTC. As protein: CASSQEGVSGGAGEQFF.

The V call is TRBV19, the J call TRBJ1-2; 12 bases are shared with TRBD1. This CDR3 contains 18 residues. Germline values: CDR1 LNHDA, CDR2 SQIVND (reference sequence). The V and J ends lost 2 bases and 8 bases, in that order; junction bases with no gene match: 15. CDR3 sequence (DNA): TGTGCCAGTAGTATAAGGGCCGTTTGGGACAGGGGGCCTCGAGGCTACACCTTC. It codes for CASSIRAVWDRGPRGYTF. Together with reference TRBV19 and TRBJ1-2, the CDR3 gives the full variable domain: DGGITQSPKYLFRKEGQNVTLSCEQNLNHDAMYWYRQDPGQGLRLIYYSQIVNDFQKGDIAEGYSVSREKKESFPLTVTSAQKNPTAFYLCASSIRAVWDRGPRGYTFGSGTRLTVV.

The sample holds a few counts of this clone. The DNA for the CDR3 is TGCGCCAGCAGCCCCGTAGTAGGCGGGGGGGCGGACACAGATACGCAGTATTTT. This sequence encodes CASSPVVGGGADTDTQYF. The chain has TRBV4-1 and TRBJ2-3; 9 bases are a match to TRBD2. This CDR3 contains 18 residues. Trimming at V came to 4 bases and at J to 2 bases, leaving 13 bases not matched to a gene. Germline values: CDR1 MGHRA, CDR2 YSYEKL.

CDR3 region: CASSEAAAYTYVGGAIQYF. The CDR3, as DNA: TGTGCCAGCAGTGAAGCGGCCGCCTACACTTATGTTGGGGGGGCCATTCAGTACTTC. This chain joins TRBV6-1 and TRBJ2-4; possibly TRBD2 for D (7 bases). This CDR3 contains 19 residues. V was cut by 0 bases and J by 9 bases, with 27 bases left in between. The germline gives CDR1 MNHNS, CDR2 SASEGT.

The CDR3 protein is CASSPPGGFTEAFF. Written as DNA, the CDR3 is TGTGCCAGCTCACCACCGGGGGGTTTCACTGAAGCTTTCTTT. This sequence joins TRBV18 and TRBJ1-1, with D maybe TRBD1 (5 bases). Trimming removed 0 bases at V and 4 bases at J, with 9 bases between. Germline CDR1 KGHSH, CDR2 LQKENI. This CDR3 is built from 14 residues.

The chain uses TRBV2 and TRBJ1-5; D possibly corresponds to TRBD1 (6 bases). The CDR3 is 14 residues long. Germline V lookup: CDR1 SNHLY, CDR2 FYNNEI. V lost 3 bases and J 2 bases, leaving 8 bases between the germline ends. CDR3 protein: CASSEGAGNQPQHF. CDR3 DNA: TGTGCCAGCAGTGAGGGGGCCGGCAATCAGCCCCAGCATTTT.

The CDR3, as DNA: TGTGCCAGCAGTTACTCGGGCCCAGGGACCCAGTACTTC. Translating gives CASSYSGPGTQYF. This rearrangement joins TRBV6-5 to TRBJ2-5; D unresolved. In germline, CDR1 is MNHEY, CDR2 SVGAGI. With 0 bases removed from V and 7 bases from J, the gap between germline ends came to 9 bases. The length of the CDR3 is 13 residues.

For the CDR3, the DNA is TGTGCCAGCAGCTTTTTACTAGTTAGGCGGCTGTACGAGCAGTACTTC. Protein: CASSFLLVRRLYEQYF. The rearrangement uses TRBV11-2 and TRBJ2-5; a possible D gene is TRBD2 (5 bases). With the DNA end fitting TRBJ2-7 better, the J assignment may be wrong. The germline V gene encodes CDR1 SGHAT and CDR2 FQNNGV. The CDR3 extends over 16 amino acids.